The entry below describes one T cell receptor (beta chain). The antigen is not known. The data are from a study of T cell repertoires in cytomegalovirus infection. Study details: Used in the study were CMV epitopes, some recently identified and HLA-C-restricted, others well-studied and HLA-B-restricted. Carrying CMV and the relevant HLA type showed in public TCR beta signatures.

CDR3 length equals 13 residues. V was clipped by 4 bases and J by 3 bases, with 9 bases between them. Study-level findings and limits: HLA-C-restricted CMV-specific TCR beta clonotypes prevailed in the ex vivo response.

TCRdb recomputed calls from the reads with MiXCR, one row per CDR3 protein. The sample has more than 300,000 distinct CDR3 sequences, roughly 34% seen once; the top ten hold less than 15%. This chain joins TRBV12-3 or TRBV12-4 and TRBJ1-2; D not resolved. Sequenced here: cultured PBMCs, sampled from culture after CMV antigen stimulation. This sequence was found in a human donor in good health (CMV status not recorded). Some clones in this sample may be carry-over from other donors' samples. The CDR3 loop is CASSSSDDYGYTF. CDR3 in DNA: TGTGCCAGCAGTTCCTCGGACGACTATGGCTACACCTTC.